One sample yielded the 24 T cell receptor beta chains listed below, sequenced in a study of T cell responses to AZD1222 COVID-19 vaccine. Repertoires were generated with immunoSEQ multiplex PCR, while TCRdb's copy carries only in-frame clones and drops some. The sample consists of about 110,000 clones, around 89% of them appearing once. The starting material was peripheral blood, obtained on day 0 of AZD1222 vaccination. All receptors derive from an adult in good health.

The genes are TRBV11-2 and TRBJ1-1; 10 positions agree with TRBD1. Trimming removed 6 bases from V and 6 bases from J; junction bases left unmatched: 13. The CDR3 loop spans 16 amino acids. Looked up from germline, CDR1 is SGHAT and CDR2 is FQNNGV. The CDR3 DNA sequence: TGTGCCAGCAGACAACTGACAGGGGGCTTTAGGGCTGAAGCTTTCTTT. Its protein is CASRQLTGGFRAEAFF.

The chain is built from TRBV27 and TRBJ1-2; D not certain. V dropped 3 bases and J dropped 0 bases, with 17 bases sitting between them. The germline V gene encodes CDR1 MNHEY and CDR2 SMNVEV (reference sequence). This CDR3 spans 17 amino acids. This CDR3 reads CASSLYTNLNTNYGYTF. In nucleotides, the CDR3 is TGTGCCAGCAGTTTGTACACCAACCTGAACACTAACTATGGCTACACCTTC.

The chain uses TRBV10-3 and TRBJ2-7; maybe TRBD1 (6 bases). The V end was cut by 3 bases, the J end by 4 bases, with 16 bases between. Germline V lookup: CDR1 ENHRY, CDR2 SYGVKD. This CDR3 comprises 15 residues. CDR3 loop: CAISDPRTDLYEQYF. The DNA for the CDR3 is TGTGCCATCAGTGATCCCCGGACAGATTTATACGAGCAGTACTTC.

The rearrangement joins TRBV4-1 to TRBJ1-2; D unclear. The CDR3 is 13 residues long. V lost 0 bases and J 7 bases, leaving 9 bases between the germline ends. The germline V gene has CDR1 MGHRA and CDR2 YSYEKL. The CDR3 region has the DNA TGCGCCAGCAGCCAAGATCGTGGGCGTGGCTACACCTTC. Residues: CASSQDRGRGYTF.

The gene calls are TRBV6-2 or TRBV6-3 and TRBJ2-5, with D possibly TRBD1 on 7 matching bases. Trimming stripped 5 bases from V and 5 bases from J, with 15 bases between. This CDR3 is 14 amino acids long. Germline V CDR1 and CDR2: MNHEY, SVGEGT. The CDR3 coding sequence is TGTGCCAGCAGTCCGGCGGGACAGCGGGAGACCCAGTACTTC. Its protein product is CASSPAGQRETQYF.

This chain connects TRBV9 to TRBJ2-3; D not resolved. The CDR3 consists of 16 residues. V was trimmed by 4 bases and J by 0 bases, leaving 15 bases between them. Germline V gene sequence: CDR1 SGDLS, CDR2 YYNGEE. CDR3 residues: CASSFYSYASTDTQYF. In DNA form, the CDR3 reads TGTGCCAGCAGCTTTTACAGTTATGCTAGCACAGATACGCAGTATTTT.

The chain combines TRBV6-6 with TRBJ1-5; 7 bases match TRBD1. The CDR3 consists of 16 residues. V shed 0 bases and J 5 bases; nucleotides not matched to a gene: 7. Germline V CDR1 and CDR2: MNHNY, SVGAGI (reference sequence). DNA of the CDR3: TGTGCCAGCAGTTACTCGAACAAGGGGGCAGATCAGCCCCAGCATTTT. Translating gives CASSYSNKGADQPQHF.

This CDR3 reads CASSQRATSEGSGNTIYF. The DNA for the CDR3 is TGTGCCAGCTCACAGCGGGCAACATCCGAAGGCTCTGGAAACACCATATATTTT. The rearrangement links TRBV18 to TRBJ1-3; D unclear. Germline-derived CDR1 and CDR2 are KGHSH and LQKENI. This CDR3 is built from 18 residues. The germline V and J ends were trimmed by 4 bases and 0 bases, with 19 bases remaining between them.

The chain is built from TRBV5-1 and TRBJ2-5, with D uncertain. V lost 2 bases and J 2 bases, leaving 13 bases between the germline ends. The CDR3 totals 15 residues. Germline V gene lookup returns CDR1 SGHRS and CDR2 YFSETQ. The CDR3 bases are TGCGCCAGCAGCTTAGGTACTGGCCTACAAGAGACCCAGTACTTC. It yields the protein CASSLGTGLQETQYF.

This chain links TRBV28 with TRBJ2-7, with D perhaps matching TRBD1 or TRBD2 (5 bases each). This CDR3 has 14 amino acids. V gave up 6 bases and J gave up 4 bases, with 16 bases separating them. Per the germline V gene, CDR1 is MDHEN and CDR2 is SYDVKM. The CDR3 here is CASSYIPGPYEQYF. CDR3 DNA: TGTGCCAGCAGCTACATCCCGGGACCTTACGAGCAGTACTTC. The variable domain in full, with the rest retrieved from reference TRBV28 and TRBJ2-7, is DVKVTQSSRYLVKRTGEKVFLECVQDMDHENMFWYRQDPGLGLRLIYFSYDVKMKEKGDIPEGYSVSREKKERFSLILESASTNQTSMYLCASSYIPGPYEQYFGPGTRLTVT.

V is TRBV27 and J is TRBJ2-7; D may correspond to TRBD1 or TRBD2 (7 bases each). The V end was cut by 5 bases, the J end by 11 bases, with 16 bases between. From germline, CDR1 is MNHEY and CDR2 SMNVEV (reference sequence). The CDR3 sequence is 12 residues long. CDR3 DNA sequence: TGTGCCAGCAGTCCCTTCCAGGGGGGGAAGTACTTC. Protein: CASSPFQGGKYF.

The gene calls are TRBV28 and TRBJ1-2, with 7 bases aligning to TRBD1. V lost 5 bases to trimming and J lost 4 bases; unmatched junction nucleotides: 10. Germline V gene sequence: CDR1 MDHEN, CDR2 SYDVKM. The CDR3 extends over 15 amino acids. CDR3 region: CASSRRGGAFYGYTF. Written as DNA, the CDR3 is TGTGCCAGCAGTCGCAGGGGGGGCGCCTTCTATGGCTACACCTTC.

V gene TRBV19 combines with J gene TRBJ1-2, with 7 bases lining up with TRBD1. CDR3 length: 13 amino acids. CDR1 and CDR2 from the germline V gene are LNHDA and SQIVND (reference sequence). V dropped 5 bases and J dropped 4; count of bases not matched to a gene: 4. This CDR3 is CASSPTGSYGYTF. In nucleotides, the CDR3 is TGTGCCAGTAGTCCGACAGGGAGCTATGGCTACACCTTC.

In this sample, this clone turned up a few times. The chain recombines TRBV6-5 with TRBJ1-2; D call uncertain. The CDR3 totals 12 residues. V was shortened by 5 bases and J by 2 bases, with 6 bases between the two germline ends. CDR1 and CDR2 (germline): MNHEY, SVGAGI. The CDR3 loop is CASSTQNYGYTF. CDR3 DNA: TGTGCCAGCAGTACACAGAACTATGGCTACACCTTC.

This clone showed up just once. The chain carries TRBV30 and TRBJ2-2; the D gene could be TRBD1 or TRBD2 (6 bases each). The germline CDR1 and CDR2 sequences are GTSNPN and SVGIG (reference sequence). The CDR3 has 12 residues. Trimming left V 2 bases short and J 10 bases short, with 11 bases between. The CDR3 bases are TGTGCCTGGAGTAGTGGGGGGCCGGAGCTGTTTTTT. Translated: CAWSSGGPELFF.

This chain joins TRBV5-1 and TRBJ2-7; D is undetermined. Trimming stripped 1 base from V and 3 bases from J, with 8 bases between. From germline, CDR1 is SGHRS and CDR2 YFSETQ. CDR3 size: 13 residues. CDR3 amino acids: CASSLTLNYEQYF. CDR3 DNA: TGCGCCAGCAGCTTGACATTGAACTACGAGCAGTACTTC.

The genes are TRBV11-3 and TRBJ1-1, with D unclear. V gave up 0 bases and J gave up 0 bases, with 5 bases separating them. The CDR3 is made up of 14 amino acids. Germline V gene lookup returns CDR1 SGHNT and CDR2 YENEEA. The CDR3 loop reads CASSLDGVNTEAFF. Here the CDR3 DNA reads TGTGCCAGCAGCTTAGATGGAGTGAACACTGAAGCTTTCTTT.

This clone appeared once. This chain links TRBV5-1 with TRBJ1-3, with D uncertain. The CDR3 is 14 amino acids. Trimming cost V 4 bases and J 4 bases, with 12 bases left between them. Germline values: CDR1 SGHRS, CDR2 YFSETQ. This CDR3 is CASSGGEEGNTIYF. The CDR3 DNA reads TGCGCCAGCAGCGGCGGAGAAGAGGGAAACACCATATATTTT.

This chain uses TRBV5-1 with TRBJ2-5; possible D gene TRBD1, 6 bases. The germline gives CDR1 SGHRS, CDR2 YFSETQ. V was trimmed by 2 bases and J by 5 bases, leaving 10 bases between them. CDR3 length: 13 residues. CDR3 nucleotides: TGCGCCAGCAGCTTTCGGCAGGGGGAGACCCAGTACTTC. Translation: CASSFRQGETQYF.

The genes are TRBV18 and TRBJ2-1; 10 positions match TRBD1. V gave up 3 bases and J gave up 9 bases; unmatched junction bases: 5. The CDR3 totals 14 residues. Per the germline V gene, CDR1 is KGHSH and CDR2 is LQKENI. The CDR3 spells CASSPPGQGSEQFF. Written as DNA, the CDR3 is TGTGCCAGCTCACCCCCGGGACAGGGGTCTGAGCAGTTCTTC.

The rearrangement uses TRBV19 and TRBJ1-5; weak D call: TRBD1 (6 bases). CDR1 is LNHDA and CDR2 is SQIVND in the germline V gene (reference sequence). Trimming removed 5 bases at V and 2 bases at J, with 19 bases between. The length of the CDR3 is 17 residues. This chain's CDR3 is CASSLRTVSSGNQPQHF. The CDR3 bases are TGTGCCAGTAGTCTTAGGACAGTCTCCTCCGGCAATCAGCCCCAGCATTTT.

V gene TRBV7-2 combines with J gene TRBJ1-1; TRBD1 aligns across 7 bases. Germline trimming cut 5 bases from V and 1 base from J; bases unmatched to any gene: 7. CDR3 length: 15 amino acids. The germline gives CDR1 SGHTA, CDR2 FQGNSA. CDR3 loop: CASSPTTGRNTEAFF. For the CDR3, the DNA is TGTGCCAGCAGCCCCACGACAGGGAGGAACACTGAAGCTTTCTTT.

With respect to this clone: Other DNA sequences in this sample translate to the same CDR3. This chain joins TRBV4-1 and TRBJ2-7; a possible D gene is TRBD1 (5 bases). V lost 0 bases and J 6 bases, leaving 6 bases between the germline ends. This CDR3 spans 12 amino acids. In germline, CDR1 is MGHRA, CDR2 YSYEKL. The CDR3 region has the DNA TGCGCCAGCAGCCAAGATAGGGGCGAGCAGTACTTC. Residues: CASSQDRGEQYF.

The gene calls are TRBV7-9 and TRBJ1-6, with D maybe TRBD1 (6 bases). The germline CDR1 and CDR2 sequences are SEHNR and FQNEAQ (reference sequence). The CDR3 totals 14 residues. Trimming took off 5 bases at V and 10 bases at J, with 15 bases between the two ends. The CDR3 reads CASSPTGAGSPLHF. The DNA for the CDR3 is TGTGCCAGCAGCCCGACAGGAGCCGGATCACCCCTCCACTTT.